Listed below are T cell receptor beta chains from one sample, sequenced in a study of blood T cell repertoires in COVID-19. The table came from immunoSEQ multiplex PCR; TCRdb's copy has only in-frame clones and leaves some out. The sample lists around 75,000 clones; 84% were seen once. Sequencing used peripheral blood. The receptors shown here come from a man aged 50-60 years with COVID-19, enrolled during active disease. Each CDR3 is given with its conserved first and last residue. The order of the fields is J gene, clone size, D gene, V gene, CDR3 DNA, CDR3 protein. D genes are given only for firm matches. Size tells how often a clone was seen (once, few, many) or the class of an expanded clone, and some rows leave it out.

TRBJ2-7 NA NA TRBV6-1 TGTGCCAGCAGTGAAGGACAGCTCTACGAGCAGTACTTC CASSEGQLYEQYF
TRBJ1-1 NA NA TRBV2 TGTGCCAGCAGGGCCTACACTGAAGCTTTCTTT CASRAYTEAFF
TRBJ2-7 NA TRBD1 TRBV6-1 TGTGCCAGCAGTGAATTCGGGACAGGAATCTACGAGCAGTACTTC CASSEFGTGIYEQYF
TRBJ2-7 NA NA TRBV9 TGTGCCAGCAGCGTAGGAGGAAGCTCCTACGAGCAGTACTTC CASSVGGSSYEQYF
TRBJ2-4 NA NA TRBV6-5 TGTGCCAGCAGTCTTGCTAGGGGCGCGGACATTCAGTACTTC CASSLARGADIQYF
TRBJ1-1 NA NA TRBV4-3 TGCGCCAGCAGCCATCAGGACAGCCGGACTGAAGCTTTCTTT CASSHQDSRTEAFF
TRBJ2-7 few TRBD1 TRBV19 TGTGCCAGTGGGGCAGGGGGCGAGTCGCGCTACGAGCAGTACTTC CASGAGGESRYEQYF
TRBJ1-6 once NA TRBV14 TGTGCCAGCAGCCAGTTCAGGGATTCACCCCTCCACTTT CASSQFRDSPLHF
TRBJ2-2 few NA TRBV9 TGTGCCAGCAGAGAGACAGAGGACACCGGGGAGCTGTTTTTT CASRETEDTGELFF
TRBJ2-7 few NA TRBV4-3 TGCGCCAGCAGCCAAGATGTTGGAGGGCCGGCGGAGCAGTACTTC CASSQDVGGPAEQYF
TRBJ1-6 NA TRBD1 TRBV5-4 TGTGCCAGCAGCTTGGTGGGACAGGGGGCACGAAATTCACCCCTCCACTTT CASSLVGQGARNSPLHF
TRBJ2-7 few TRBD2 TRBV7-2 TGTGCCAGCAGCCGTAGCGGGGGGGCCTACGAGCAGTACTTC CASSRSGGAYEQYF
TRBJ2-7 NA NA TRBV12-3/TRBV12-4 TGTGCCAGCAGTTTGGCGGGATACGAGCAGTACTTC CASSLAGYEQYF
TRBJ2-3 NA NA TRBV11-2 TGTGCCAGCGAGGCTGGCACAGATACGCAGTATTTT CASEAGTDTQYF
TRBJ2-1 NA TRBD2 TRBV5-7 TGTGCCAGCAGCTTGGAAGTTTCGGGGGGGTCCTACAATGAGCAGTTCTTC CASSLEVSGGSYNEQFF
TRBJ2-7 NA NA TRBV6-5 TGTGCCAGCAGTTACTCAGGCGGGGGCCCCTCCTACGAGCAGTACTTC CASSYSGGGPSYEQYF
TRBJ2-2 NA NA TRBV10-3 TGTGCCATCAGTGAGTGGGACTCCAACACCGGGGAGCTGTTTTTT CAISEWDSNTGELFF
TRBJ2-2 NA TRBD1 TRBV5-1 TGCGCCAGCAGCGTGGGACAGGGAGTCACCGGGGAGCTGTTTTTT CASSVGQGVTGELFF
TRBJ1-5 few NA TRBV7-9 TGTGCCAGCAGCTTTGTTGGCCAGCCCCAGCATTTT CASSFVGQPQHF
TRBJ1-6 NA NA TRBV27 TGTGCCAGCAGTCCGTTCGACAGGCCCAATTCACCCCTCCACTTT CASSPFDRPNSPLHF
TRBJ1-4 NA NA TRBV5-6 TGTGCCAGCAGCTTGGTAGGGGGGGAACAAGAAAAACTGTTTTTT CASSLVGGEQEKLFF
TRBJ2-3 NA NA TRBV19 TGTGCCAGTATGCCAGGGATAAACGAAGATACGCAGTATTTT CASMPGINEDTQYF
TRBJ2-5 few NA TRBV5-8 TGTGCCAGCAGCTTCAGGCTACAAGAGACCCAGTACTTC CASSFRLQETQYF
TRBJ2-3 NA NA TRBV5-1 TGCGCCAGCAGTCGCTCGGGATCGGGCGATACGCAGTATTTT CASSRSGSGDTQYF
TRBJ1-2 NA TRBD1 TRBV5-1 TGCGCCAGCAGCGACAGGGCTCCCTATGGCTACACCTTC CASSDRAPYGYTF
TRBJ1-2 NA NA TRBV27 TGTGCCAGCAGTTTATCCCCCCGACTGGCCTATGGCTACACCTTC CASSLSPRLAYGYTF
TRBJ1-2 NA TRBD1 TRBV13 TGTGCCAGCAGCGTAGGGACAGGGGCTGGGAACCTTGGGGGCTACACCTTC CASSVGTGAGNLGGYTF
TRBJ2-7 NA TRBD1 TRBV3-1/TRBV3-2 TGTGCCACCTCTGGACAGGGCACCTACGAGCAGTACTTC CATSGQGTYEQYF